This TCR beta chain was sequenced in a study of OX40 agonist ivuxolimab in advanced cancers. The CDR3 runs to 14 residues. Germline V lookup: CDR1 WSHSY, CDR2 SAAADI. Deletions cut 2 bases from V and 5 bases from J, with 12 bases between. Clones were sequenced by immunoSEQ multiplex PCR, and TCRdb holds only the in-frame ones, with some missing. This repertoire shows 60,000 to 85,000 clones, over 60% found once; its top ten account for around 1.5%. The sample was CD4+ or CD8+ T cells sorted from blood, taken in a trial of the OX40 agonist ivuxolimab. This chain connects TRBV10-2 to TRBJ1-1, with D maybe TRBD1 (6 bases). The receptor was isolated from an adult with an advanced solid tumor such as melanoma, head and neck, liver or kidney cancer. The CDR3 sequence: CASSEGGQATEAFF. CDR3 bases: TGCGCCAGCAGTGAGGGGGGGCAAGCGACTGAAGCTTTCTTT.